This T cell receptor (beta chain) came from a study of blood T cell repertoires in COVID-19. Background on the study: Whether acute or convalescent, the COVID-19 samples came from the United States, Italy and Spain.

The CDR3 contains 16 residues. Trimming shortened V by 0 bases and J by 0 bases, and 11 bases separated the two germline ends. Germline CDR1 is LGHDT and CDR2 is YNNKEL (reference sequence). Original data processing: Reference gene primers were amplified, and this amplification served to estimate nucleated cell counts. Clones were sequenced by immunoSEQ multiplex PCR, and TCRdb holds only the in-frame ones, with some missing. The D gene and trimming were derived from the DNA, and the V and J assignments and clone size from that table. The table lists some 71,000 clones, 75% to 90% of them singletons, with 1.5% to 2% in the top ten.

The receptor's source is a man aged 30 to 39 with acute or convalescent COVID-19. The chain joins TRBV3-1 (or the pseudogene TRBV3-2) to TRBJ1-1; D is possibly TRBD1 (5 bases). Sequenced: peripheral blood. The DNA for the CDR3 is TGTGCCAGCAGCCAAGATTCGCTGGGGCTGAACACTGAAGCTTTCTTT. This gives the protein CASSQDSLGLNTEAFF.